This T cell receptor (beta chain) is drawn from a study of T cells after yellow fever vaccination. 5'RACE template switching generated TCR cDNA, adding a universal primer site and UMIs. MiXCR, run by TCRdb on the 5' RACE reads, gives a single entry per CDR3 protein. The repertoire holds 550,000 or so distinct CDR3 sequences, with roughly a fifth as singletons. This clonotype was recorded a few times. CDR1 is ENHRY, CDR2 SYGVKD, per germline. CDR3 length: 14 amino acids. Trimming left V 0 bases short and J 9 bases short, with 12 bases between. This chain uses TRBV10-3 with TRBJ2-4, with D tentatively TRBD2 (5 bases). This sequence was found in a man aged 30-40 years who received the YFV17D yellow fever vaccine. The specimen comprised PBMCs, sampled 15 days after the yellow fever booster vaccination. Written as DNA, the CDR3 is TGTGCCATCAGTGAGTCGTCCAGCGGAAGCATTCAGTACTTC. Translating gives CAISESSSGSIQYF.